This T cell receptor beta chain was captured in a study of blood T cells in healthy people across ages. As for the study in general: Per two T cells, template switching captured roughly one barcoded beta molecule.

The CDR3 runs to 13 residues. Germline assignment: CDR1 ENHRY and CDR2 SYGVKD. Losses at the gene ends were 7 bases for V and 5 bases for J; bases not matched to a gene: 5. Sample-barcoded 5' priming and a J-beta primer mix drove a second PCR of roughly 6 to 12 cycles. Each CDR3 protein gets one entry after TCRdb re-called the 5' RACE reads with MiXCR. The sample has fewer than 2,000,000 distinct CDR3 sequences; about 35% are singletons. A single count supports this clonotype. Its antigen is as yet unknown. The study drew donors from healthy Caucasian individuals in Russia aged roughly 6 to 90. Study results and caveats: Diversity figures derived from one million T cells were judged to underestimate the true value.

The sample was blood. This receptor was identified in a woman aged 30 to 39 in good health. The rearrangement links TRBV10-3 to TRBJ1-5, with 7 bases lining up with TRBD1. The DNA for the CDR3 is TGTGCCATCAACGACAGGGAGGATCAGCCCCAGCATTTT. The encoded protein is CAINDREDQPQHF.